The 3 T cell receptor beta chains presented below share a single source sample, sequenced in a study of blood T cell repertoires in COVID-19. TCRdb's table, derived via immunoSEQ multiplex PCR, lists solely in-frame clones and lacks some. The table shows around 100,000 clones, with about 90% occurring only once. The specimen was peripheral blood. These receptors were collected from a man under 40 in a cohort sampled during active COVID-19.

This clone was counted between two and nine times. The chain links TRBV7-8 to TRBJ2-5, with D perhaps matching TRBD1 (6 bases). V shed 0 bases and J shed 2 bases, with 10 bases lying between them. Germline CDR1 and CDR2: SGHVS and FQNEAQ. This CDR3 spans 15 amino acids. In nucleotides, the CDR3 is TGTGCCAGCAGCTTAGCGGACAGACTTCAAGAGACCCAGTACTTC. Encoded protein: CASSLADRLQETQYF.

The chain's CDR3 is CASSPGTSGGLGGYF. The CDR3 DNA follows: TGTGCCAGCAGCCCCGGGACTAGCGGGGGGCTAGGCGGGTACTTC. The chain is built from TRBV7-2 and TRBJ2-5; 15 nucleotides align to TRBD2. Per germline, CDR1 SGHTA and CDR2 FQGNSA. V lost 5 bases and J lost 13; bases outside the gene matches: 11. The CDR3 loop spans 15 amino acids. The full variable domain, its missing parts supplied by reference TRBV7-2 and TRBJ2-5, is GAGVSQSPSNKVTEKGKDVELRCDPISGHTALYWYRQSLGQGLEFLIYFQGNSAPDKSGLPSDRFSAERTGGSVSTLTIQRTQQEDSAVYLCASSPGTSGGLGGYFGPGTRLLVL.

The chain is built from TRBV5-4 and TRBJ2-4; 9 bases map to TRBD1. CDR3 length equals 16 residues. The germline V gene has CDR1 SGHNT and CDR2 YYREEE (reference sequence). With V trimmed by 0 bases and J by 0 bases, 1 base remained unmatched. The CDR3 region has the DNA TGTGCCAGCAGCTTGGGACAGGGGGTAGCCAAAAACATTCAGTACTTC. It translates to CASSLGQGVAKNIQYF.